Sequencing of this TCR beta chain was carried out in a study of blood T cells in healthy people across ages. General study points: In long-lived donors, naive CD4+ cell counts and diversity exceeded those of aged donors. Unknown donor CMV status possibly confounded expanded clonotype changes.

A note on this clonotype: Its antigen is unidentified. A much bigger clone sits one base away, suggesting this may be a read error.

The CDR3 has 16 residues. V trimming: 0 bases; J trimming: 5 bases; junction bases outside the gene matches: 12. The germline V gene has CDR1 SQVTM and CDR2 ANQGSEA. With a J-beta primer mix and a sample-barcoded 5' primer, a second PCR ran about 7 to 11 cycles. TCRdb reprocessed the 5' RACE reads with MiXCR, giving one entry per CDR3 protein. Found here are roughly 700,000 distinct CDR3 sequences, about 30% of them singletons; the top ten hold approximately 15%. Aged about 6 to 90, donors were systemically healthy Caucasians from Russia. This receptor was obtained from a woman aged 80 or over in good health. This chain connects TRBV29-1 to TRBJ2-7, with TRBD2 matching over 8 bases. The sample comprised blood. Written as DNA, the CDR3 is TGCAGCGTTGAAGATCGCCGCGGGGGGCTAAACAACGAGCAGTACTTC. Amino acid sequence: CSVEDRRGGLNNEQYF.